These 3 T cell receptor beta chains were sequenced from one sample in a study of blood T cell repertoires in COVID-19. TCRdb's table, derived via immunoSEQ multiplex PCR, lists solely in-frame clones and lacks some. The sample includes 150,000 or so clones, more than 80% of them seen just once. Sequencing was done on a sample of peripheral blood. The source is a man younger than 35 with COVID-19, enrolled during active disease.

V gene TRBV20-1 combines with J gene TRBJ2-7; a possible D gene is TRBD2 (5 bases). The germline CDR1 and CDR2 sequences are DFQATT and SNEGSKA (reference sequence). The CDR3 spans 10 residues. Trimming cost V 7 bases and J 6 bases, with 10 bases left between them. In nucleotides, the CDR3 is TGCAGTGTAAGCGGAGCCGAGCAGTACTTC. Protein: CSVSGAEQYF.

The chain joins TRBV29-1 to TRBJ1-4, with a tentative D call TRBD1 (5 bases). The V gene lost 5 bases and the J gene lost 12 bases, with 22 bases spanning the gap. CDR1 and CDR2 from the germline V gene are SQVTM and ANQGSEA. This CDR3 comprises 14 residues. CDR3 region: CSVKEGTGLGELFF. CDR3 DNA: TGCAGCGTTAAGGAGGGGACGGGCTTAGGGGAACTGTTTTTT.

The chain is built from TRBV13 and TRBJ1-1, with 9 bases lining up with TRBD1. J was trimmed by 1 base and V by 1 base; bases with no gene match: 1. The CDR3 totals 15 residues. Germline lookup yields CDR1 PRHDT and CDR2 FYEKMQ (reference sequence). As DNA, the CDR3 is TGTGCCAGCAGCTTAGTGGGACAGGGGAACACTGAAGCTTTCTTT. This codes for CASSLVGQGNTEAFF.